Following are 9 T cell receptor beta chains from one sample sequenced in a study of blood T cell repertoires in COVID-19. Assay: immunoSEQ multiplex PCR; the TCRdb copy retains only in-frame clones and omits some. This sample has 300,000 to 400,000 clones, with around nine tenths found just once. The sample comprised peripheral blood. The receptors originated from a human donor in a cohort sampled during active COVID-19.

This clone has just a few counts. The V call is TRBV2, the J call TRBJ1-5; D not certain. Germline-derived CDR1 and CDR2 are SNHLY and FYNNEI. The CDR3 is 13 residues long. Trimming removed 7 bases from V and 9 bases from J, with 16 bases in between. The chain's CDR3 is CASTIAAAGPQHF. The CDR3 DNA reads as TGTGCCAGCACAATTGCGGCCGCGGGGCCCCAGCATTTT.

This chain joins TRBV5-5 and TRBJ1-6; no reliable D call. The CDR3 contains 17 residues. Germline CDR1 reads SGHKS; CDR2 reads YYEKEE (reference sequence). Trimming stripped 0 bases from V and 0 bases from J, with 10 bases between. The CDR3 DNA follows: TGTGCCAGCAGCTTGGACAGTACAAGCTCCTATAATTCACCCCTCCACTTT. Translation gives CASSLDSTSSYNSPLHF.

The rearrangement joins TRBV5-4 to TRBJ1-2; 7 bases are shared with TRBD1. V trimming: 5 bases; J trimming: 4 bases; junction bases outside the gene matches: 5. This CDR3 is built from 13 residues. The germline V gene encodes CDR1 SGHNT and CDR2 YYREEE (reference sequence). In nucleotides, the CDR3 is TGTGCCAGCAGACCGGGACAGACCTATGGCTACACCTTC. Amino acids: CASRPGQTYGYTF.

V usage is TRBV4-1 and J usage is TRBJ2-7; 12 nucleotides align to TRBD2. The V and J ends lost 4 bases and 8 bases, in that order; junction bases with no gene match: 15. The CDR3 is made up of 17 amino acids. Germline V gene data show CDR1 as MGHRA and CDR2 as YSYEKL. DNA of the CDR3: TGCGCCAGCAGCCCGGGGGGACTAGCGGGTCTCTTTTACCAGCAGTACTTC. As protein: CASSPGGLAGLFYQQYF.

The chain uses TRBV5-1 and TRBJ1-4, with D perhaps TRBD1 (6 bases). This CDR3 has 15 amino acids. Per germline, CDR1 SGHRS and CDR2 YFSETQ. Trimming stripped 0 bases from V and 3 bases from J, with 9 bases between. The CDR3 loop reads CASSLDGGPNEKLFF. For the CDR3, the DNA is TGCGCCAGCAGCTTGGACGGGGGGCCTAATGAAAAACTGTTTTTT.

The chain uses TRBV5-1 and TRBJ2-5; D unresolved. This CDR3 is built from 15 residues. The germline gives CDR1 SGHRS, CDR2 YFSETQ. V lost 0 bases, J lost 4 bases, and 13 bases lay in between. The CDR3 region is CASSLAGSDGETQYF. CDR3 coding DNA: TGCGCCAGCAGCTTGGCCGGGTCCGATGGAGAGACCCAGTACTTC.

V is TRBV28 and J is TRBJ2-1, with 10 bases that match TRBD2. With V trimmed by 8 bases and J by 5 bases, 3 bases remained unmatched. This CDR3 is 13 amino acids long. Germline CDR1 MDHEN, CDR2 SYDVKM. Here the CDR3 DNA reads TGTGCCAGCCGGACTAGCGGAAACAATGAGCAGTTCTTC. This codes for CASRTSGNNEQFF.

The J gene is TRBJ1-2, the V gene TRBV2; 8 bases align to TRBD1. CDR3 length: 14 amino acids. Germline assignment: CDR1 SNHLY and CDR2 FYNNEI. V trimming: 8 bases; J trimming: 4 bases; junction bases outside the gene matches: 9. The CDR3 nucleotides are TGTGCCAGCGGAGGGGACAGGACGGTCTATGGCTACACCTTC. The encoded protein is CASGGDRTVYGYTF.

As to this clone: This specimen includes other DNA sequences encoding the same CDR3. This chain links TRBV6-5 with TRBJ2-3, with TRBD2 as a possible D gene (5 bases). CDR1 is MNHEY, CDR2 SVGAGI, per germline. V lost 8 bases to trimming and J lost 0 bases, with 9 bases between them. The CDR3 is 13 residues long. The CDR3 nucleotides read TGTGCCAGCTCCCCGGGGAGCACAGATACGCAGTATTTT. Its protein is CASSPGSTDTQYF.